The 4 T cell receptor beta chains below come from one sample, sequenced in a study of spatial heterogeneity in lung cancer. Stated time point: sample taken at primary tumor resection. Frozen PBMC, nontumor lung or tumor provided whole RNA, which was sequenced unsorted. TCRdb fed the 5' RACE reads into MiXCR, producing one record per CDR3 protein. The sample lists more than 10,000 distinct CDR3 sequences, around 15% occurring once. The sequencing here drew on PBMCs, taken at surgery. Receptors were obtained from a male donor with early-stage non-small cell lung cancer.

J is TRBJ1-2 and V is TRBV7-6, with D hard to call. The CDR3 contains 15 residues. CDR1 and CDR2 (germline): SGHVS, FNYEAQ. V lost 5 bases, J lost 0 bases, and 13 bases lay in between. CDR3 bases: TGTGCCAGCAGCCCAATGGCAGTCACTAACTATGGCTACACCTTC. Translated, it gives CASSPMAVTNYGYTF.

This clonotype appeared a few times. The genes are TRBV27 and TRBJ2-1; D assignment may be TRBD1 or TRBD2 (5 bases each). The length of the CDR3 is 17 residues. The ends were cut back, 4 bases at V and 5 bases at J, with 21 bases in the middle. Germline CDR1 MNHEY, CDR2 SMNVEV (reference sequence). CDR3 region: CASSWVAFGALDNEQFF. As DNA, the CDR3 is TGTGCCAGCAGTTGGGTAGCGTTCGGGGCCTTAGACAATGAGCAGTTCTTC.

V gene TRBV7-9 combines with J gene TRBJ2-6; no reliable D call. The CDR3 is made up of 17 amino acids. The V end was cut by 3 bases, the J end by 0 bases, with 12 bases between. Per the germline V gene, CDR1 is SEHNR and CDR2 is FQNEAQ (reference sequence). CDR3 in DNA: TGTGCCAGCAGCTTTATAACGTCAGGCTCTGGGGCCAACGTCCTGACTTTC. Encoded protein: CASSFITSGSGANVLTF.

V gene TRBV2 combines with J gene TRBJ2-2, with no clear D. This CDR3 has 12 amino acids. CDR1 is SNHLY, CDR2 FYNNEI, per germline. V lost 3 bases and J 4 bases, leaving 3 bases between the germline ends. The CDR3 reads CASSDSTGELFF. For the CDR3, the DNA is TGTGCCAGCAGTGACAGCACCGGGGAGCTGTTTTTT.